These 30 T cell receptor beta chains originate from one sample sequenced in a study of blood T cell repertoires in COVID-19. The repertoire was sequenced with immunoSEQ multiplex PCR; TCRdb's copy has only in-frame clones and lacks some. This table has 120,000 or so clones, around 82% appearing once. The material sequenced was peripheral blood. The receptors here all came from a human donor in a cohort sampled during active COVID-19.

The V gene is TRBV6-5, the J gene TRBJ1-3; the match to TRBD1 covers 9 bases. The ends lost 5 bases at V and 1 base at J; junction bases unmatched: 3. CDR1 is MNHEY, CDR2 SVGAGI, per germline. The CDR3 has 15 residues. The CDR3 region is CASSPQGASGNTIYF. CDR3 DNA sequence: TGTGCCAGCAGTCCACAGGGGGCTTCTGGAAACACCATATATTTT.

The chain couples TRBV6-2 or TRBV6-3 to TRBJ1-2; TRBD1 is a possible D gene (6 bases). The CDR3 runs 14 residues. V gave up 2 bases and J gave up 5 bases, with 12 bases separating them. Germline assignment: CDR1 MNHEY and CDR2 SVGEGT. Written as DNA, the CDR3 is TGTGCCAGCAGTTACGTACAGGGATCATATGGCTACACCTTC. This encodes CASSYVQGSYGYTF.

The chain is built from TRBV27 and TRBJ1-5, with a possible D match to TRBD1 (5 bases). CDR1 is MNHEY and CDR2 is SMNVEV in the germline V gene (reference sequence). The V gene lost 5 bases and the J gene lost 1 base, with 18 bases spanning the gap. This CDR3 spans 17 amino acids. The CDR3 DNA sequence: TGTGCCAGCAGTCCGTCGTTAGGGACTAGGAGCAATCAGCCCCAGCATTTT. Translation: CASSPSLGTRSNQPQHF.

The chain uses TRBV5-1 and TRBJ2-7, with TRBD1 matching 11 bases. The CDR3 runs to 15 residues. Germline V gene lookup returns CDR1 SGHRS and CDR2 YFSETQ. The V gene end was trimmed by 5 bases and the J gene end by 3 bases; junction bases not matched to a gene: 7. The CDR3 loop reads CASSRGQGVGYEQYF. The CDR3 DNA reads TGCGCCAGCAGTCGGGGACAGGGGGTCGGCTACGAGCAGTACTTC.

The chain joins TRBV7-9 to TRBJ2-7, with TRBD1 identical over 9 bases. The junction had 5 bases not matched to a gene; V was cut back by 5 bases and J by 3 bases. The CDR3 contains 14 residues. Germline V CDR1 and CDR2: SEHNR, FQNEAQ (reference sequence). The chain's CDR3 is CASSPGTGNYEQYF. CDR3 coding DNA: TGTGCCAGCAGCCCCGGGACAGGGAACTACGAGCAGTACTTC. The variable domain in full, with the rest retrieved from reference TRBV7-9 and TRBJ2-7, is DTGVSQNPRHKITKRGQNVTFRCDPISEHNRLYWYRQTLGQGPEFLTYFQNEAQLEKSRLLSDRFSAERPKGSFSTLEIQRTEQGDSAMYLCASSPGTGNYEQYFGPGTRLTVT.

This clone was picked up one time. The V and J genes are TRBV9 and TRBJ1-2, with D unresolved. Germline CDR1 is SGDLS and CDR2 is YYNGEE. The CDR3 sequence is 13 residues long. V lost 0 bases, J lost 6 bases, and 9 bases lay in between. The CDR3 DNA follows: TGTGCCAGCAGCGTAGATTGGGGAGATGGCTACACCTTC. This sequence encodes CASSVDWGDGYTF.

CDR3 nucleotide sequence: TGTGCCAGCAGTCGACAGGGTTGGAATTCACCCCTCCACTTT. Translated, it gives CASSRQGWNSPLHF. The chain is built from TRBV6-5 and TRBJ1-6; 7 positions match TRBD1. Trimming at V came to 5 bases and at J to 7 bases, leaving 5 bases not matched to a gene. Germline CDR1 MNHEY, CDR2 SVGAGI. This CDR3 has 14 residues.

This clone was observed once. This chain uses TRBV6-6 with TRBJ1-3; 10 bases agree with TRBD1. V gave up 4 bases and J gave up 3 bases; unmatched junction bases: 6. This CDR3 spans 16 amino acids. In germline, CDR1 is MNHNY, CDR2 SVGAGI (reference sequence). In DNA, the CDR3 is TGTGCCAGCAGTTTTGACAGGGGGCAGGGTGGAAACACCATATATTTT. Protein sequence: CASSFDRGQGGNTIYF.

The chain uses TRBV3-1 (or the pseudogene TRBV3-2) and TRBJ2-5, with D possibly being TRBD1 (6 bases). Per the germline V gene, CDR1 is LGHDT and CDR2 is YNNKEL (reference sequence). The CDR3 covers 12 residues. V was pared by 9 bases and J by 0 bases, with 8 bases between. The CDR3 bases are TGTGCCAGTGGACAGAACCAAGAGACCCAGTACTTC. This encodes CASGQNQETQYF.

Written as DNA, the CDR3 is TGTGCCAGCAGTCGGGGACAGGCCACAGATACGCAGTATTTT. Translated, it gives CASSRGQATDTQYF. The chain has TRBV11-3 and TRBJ2-3, with 8 bases that match TRBD1. CDR3 length: 14 residues. Unmatched junction bases numbered 4, after V lost 6 bases and J lost 2 bases. CDR1 and CDR2 from the germline V gene are SGHNT and YENEEA.

V is TRBV6-1 and J is TRBJ2-7, with D possibly matching TRBD2 (5 bases). The germline V gene has CDR1 MNHNS and CDR2 SASEGT. Trimming left V 3 bases short and J 0 bases short, with 9 bases between. This CDR3 is 14 amino acids long. CDR3 sequence reads: CASSDRGTSYEQYF. In DNA, the CDR3 is TGTGCCAGCAGTGACCGGGGTACCTCCTACGAGCAGTACTTC.

This clone came up once. V and J are TRBV4-3 and TRBJ1-1; TRBD1 is a possible D gene (6 bases). Germline V gives CDR1 LGHNA, CDR2 YSLEER. The CDR3 loop spans 16 amino acids. V dropped 3 bases and J dropped 1 base, with 15 bases sitting between them. The CDR3 protein is CASSHSTDRTNTEAFF. The CDR3 nucleotides read TGCGCCAGCAGCCACTCGACGGACAGAACGAACACTGAAGCTTTCTTT.

This clone was picked up a small number of times. The chain uses TRBV2 and TRBJ1-1; TRBD1 is a possible D gene (5 bases). CDR3 size: 13 residues. In germline, CDR1 is SNHLY, CDR2 FYNNEI. Trimming left V 4 bases short and J 1 base short, with 7 bases between. The CDR3 here is CASSVQGNTEAFF. The DNA for the CDR3 is TGTGCCAGCAGTGTTCAGGGGAACACTGAAGCTTTCTTT.

The CDR3 is CASSYWEGGTEAFF. The CDR3 bases are TGTGCCAGCAGCTATTGGGAGGGAGGCACTGAAGCTTTCTTT. The rearrangement links TRBV9 to TRBJ1-1; D is unresolved. The CDR3 runs 14 residues. Trimming pared 4 bases from V and 4 bases from J, leaving 14 bases between. The germline gives CDR1 SGDLS, CDR2 YYNGEE.

This chain joins TRBV6-2 or TRBV6-3 and TRBJ2-3, with 14 bases identical to TRBD2. J was trimmed by 1 base and V by 4 bases; bases with no gene match: 1. This CDR3 is 16 amino acids long. Germline assignment: CDR1 MNHEY and CDR2 SVGEGT. The CDR3 is CASSWGLAGGTDTQYF. CDR3 bases: TGTGCCAGCAGTTGGGGACTAGCGGGGGGCACAGATACGCAGTATTTT.

The chain uses TRBV2 and TRBJ1-1, with D maybe TRBD1 (5 bases). The CDR3 runs 15 residues. Per germline, CDR1 SNHLY and CDR2 FYNNEI. V was clipped by 2 bases and J by 1 base, with 11 bases between them. CDR3 DNA: TGTGCCAGCAGTGAACGGACACTTCCGAACACTGAAGCTTTCTTT. Translated: CASSERTLPNTEAFF.

The chain uses TRBV9 and TRBJ2-1; TRBD1 agrees at 10 bases. Germline V gene data show CDR1 as SGDLS and CDR2 as YYNGEE. The J segment lost 4 bases and the V segment lost 4 bases, leaving 8 bases of the junction unmatched. CDR3 length: 16 residues. As DNA, the CDR3 is TGTGCCAGCAGCCTTAGAGGGACAGGGGTTTACAATGAGCAGTTCTTC. Translated, it gives CASSLRGTGVYNEQFF.

This chain joins TRBV4-3 and TRBJ1-1; D is possibly TRBD1 (5 bases). CDR1 and CDR2 from the germline V gene are LGHNA and YSLEER. Trimming left V 0 bases short and J 4 bases short, with 12 bases between. CDR3 size: 15 residues. CDR3 nucleotides: TGCGCCAGCAGCCAAGATTCGGGGGGGAGCACTGAAGCTTTCTTT. It translates to CASSQDSGGSTEAFF.

This sequence joins TRBV6-2 or TRBV6-3 and TRBJ2-5; TRBD2 matches 14 bases. The CDR3 spans 15 residues. Trimming cost V 5 bases and J 4 bases; bases outside gene matches: 3. Per the germline V gene, CDR1 is MNHEY and CDR2 is SVGEGT. Written as DNA, the CDR3 is TGTGCCAGCAGTCCCGGACTAGCGGGGGGAGAGACCCAGTACTTC. As protein: CASSPGLAGGETQYF.

The CDR3 region is CATSRGGDRGRNIQYF. The CDR3 coding sequence is TGTGCCACCAGCAGAGGGGGTGACAGGGGTAGAAACATTCAGTACTTC. The genes are TRBV15 and TRBJ2-4, with TRBD1 matching over 8 bases. Per germline, CDR1 LNHNV and CDR2 YYDKDF (reference sequence). V lost 1 base and J lost 6; bases outside the gene matches: 8. The CDR3 length is 16 residues. The full variable domain, rest sourced from reference TRBV15 and TRBJ2-4, is DAMVIQNPRYQVTQFGKPVTLSCSQTLNHNVMYWYQQKSSQAPKLLFHYYDKDFNNEADTPDNFQSRRPNTSFCFLDIRSPGLGDTAMYLCATSRGGDRGRNIQYFGAGTRLSVL.

The chain couples TRBV5-6 to TRBJ2-7; D ambiguous. V shed 6 bases and J shed 7 bases, with 14 bases lying between them. CDR3 length: 12 residues. Germline V gene lookup returns CDR1 SGHDT and CDR2 YYEEEE. The CDR3 loop reads CASTFSGDEQYF. As DNA, the CDR3 is TGTGCCAGCACCTTCTCTGGAGATGAGCAGTACTTC.

The genes are TRBV7-2 and TRBJ1-1; a weak D match, TRBD1 (6 bases). V was shortened by 4 bases and J by 1 base, with 10 bases between the two germline ends. CDR3 length: 14 residues. Looked up from germline, CDR1 is SGHTA and CDR2 is FQGNSA. The CDR3 DNA reads as TGTGCCAGCAGCTGGGGACATCAGAACACTGAAGCTTTCTTT. It yields the protein CASSWGHQNTEAFF.

The genes are TRBV19 and TRBJ1-5, with D possibly TRBD1 on 6 matching bases. Germline CDR1 and CDR2: LNHDA and SQIVND (reference sequence). V was trimmed by 6 bases and J by 10 bases, leaving 13 bases between them. The CDR3 runs to 12 residues. Here the CDR3 DNA reads TGTGCCAGTAGCTCACAGGGATCCCCCCAGCATTTT. As protein: CASSSQGSPQHF.

The chain recombines TRBV9 with TRBJ2-3, with D perhaps TRBD2 (6 bases). CDR1 and CDR2 (germline): SGDLS, YYNGEE. The CDR3 has 15 amino acids. V lost 0 bases, J lost 7 bases, and 15 bases lay in between. CDR3 amino acids: CASSVVEGIHNTQYF. The CDR3 DNA reads as TGTGCCAGCAGCGTAGTGGAGGGTATTCACAATACGCAGTATTTT. The full variable domain, in which reference TRBV9 and TRBJ2-3 provide the parts outside the CDR3, is DSGVTQTPKHLITATGQRVTLRCSPRSGDLSVYWYQQSLDQGLQFLIQYYNGEERAKGNILERFSAQQFPDLHSELNLSSLELGDSALYFCASSVVEGIHNTQYFGPGTRLTVL.

The V and J genes are TRBV5-1 and TRBJ2-1; 14 bases align to TRBD2. With 5 bases clipped from V and 4 bases from J, the junction kept 5 bases outside the gene matches. The CDR3 totals 16 residues. Germline V CDR1 and CDR2: SGHRS, YFSETQ. The CDR3 DNA follows: TGCGCCAGCAGGACTAGCGGGGGGGCGGAGTACAATGAGCAGTTCTTC. Protein product: CASRTSGGAEYNEQFF.

The genes are TRBV19 and TRBJ2-2; 10 positions match TRBD1. This CDR3 comprises 16 residues. The V and J ends lost 5 bases and 6 bases, in that order; junction bases with no gene match: 9. Germline V gene sequence: CDR1 LNHDA, CDR2 SQIVND (reference sequence). The CDR3 bases are TGTGCCAGTAGTTCAGGGGACAGGGGTTATCCCGGGGAGCTGTTTTTT. This gives the protein CASSSGDRGYPGELFF.

V gene TRBV18 combines with J gene TRBJ1-1; perhaps TRBD1 as D (6 bases). Germline V gives CDR1 KGHSH, CDR2 LQKENI. The CDR3 loop spans 16 amino acids. Trimming took 0 bases from V and 4 from J, leaving 15 bases between them. CDR3 nucleotide sequence: TGTGCCAGCTCACCACCAGTAACAGGGCAAAGCACTGAAGCTTTCTTT. This gives the protein CASSPPVTGQSTEAFF.

The rearrangement joins TRBV6-2 or TRBV6-3 to TRBJ2-7; 14 bases align to TRBD2. V dropped 4 bases and J dropped 2; count of bases not matched to a gene: 4. Germline assignment: CDR1 MNHEY and CDR2 SVGEGT. The CDR3 is made up of 16 amino acids. CDR3 coding DNA: TGTGCCAGCAGTTGGACTAGCGGGGGGCCGACCTACGAGCAGTACTTC. As protein: CASSWTSGGPTYEQYF.

This rearrangement joins TRBV19 to TRBJ2-7; 10 nucleotides agree with TRBD1. There are 15 residues in the CDR3. After removal of 5 bases from V and 2 bases from J, the junction contained 6 bases not matched to a gene. CDR1 and CDR2 from the germline V gene are LNHDA and SQIVND (reference sequence). CDR3 amino acids: CASSLGTGAAYEQYF. The CDR3, as DNA: TGTGCCAGTAGTCTCGGGACAGGGGCTGCCTACGAGCAGTACTTC.

The CDR3 loop is CASKTGTGSNIQYF. The CDR3 nucleotides are TGTGCCAGTAAGACCGGGACAGGGTCAAACATTCAGTACTTC. The V call is TRBV19, the J call TRBJ2-4; 9 bases map to TRBD1. The CDR3 runs 14 residues. Per germline, CDR1 LNHDA and CDR2 SQIVND (reference sequence). Unmatched junction bases numbered 7, after V lost 7 bases and J lost 6 bases.